This TCR beta chain was recorded in a study of shared clonotypes between healthy human individuals. Libraries were prepared by immunoSEQ multiplex PCR; TCRdb keeps only in-frame clonotypes and omits some of them. Of about 1.1 million clones in the sample, around 78% are singletons; the top ten hold 0.4% to 0.55%. This receptor was obtained from a man between 18 and 29 years old in good health. Some clones in this sample may be carry-over from other donors' samples. Sequenced material: memory CD4+ T cells from PBMCs. Subset: CD45RA-negative fraction.

In DNA, the CDR3 is TGTGCCTGGAGTTCATCATCGGATGAAAAACTGTTTTTT. Amino acids: CAWSSSSDEKLFF. The V gene is TRBV30, the J gene TRBJ1-4; D remains ambiguous. The CDR3 runs to 13 residues. CDR1 is GTSNPN and CDR2 is SVGIG in the germline V gene (reference sequence). V was clipped by 2 bases and J by 6 bases, with 10 bases between them.